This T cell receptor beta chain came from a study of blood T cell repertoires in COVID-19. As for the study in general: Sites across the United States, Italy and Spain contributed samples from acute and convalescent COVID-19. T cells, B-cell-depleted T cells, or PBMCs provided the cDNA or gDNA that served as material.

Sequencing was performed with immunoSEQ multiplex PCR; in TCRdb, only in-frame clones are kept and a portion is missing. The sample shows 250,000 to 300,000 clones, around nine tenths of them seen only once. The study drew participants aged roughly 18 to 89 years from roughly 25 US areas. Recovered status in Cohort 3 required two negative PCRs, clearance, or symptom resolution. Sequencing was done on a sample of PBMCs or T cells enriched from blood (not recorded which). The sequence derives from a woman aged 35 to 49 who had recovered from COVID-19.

DNA for the CDR3: TGTGCCAGTAGTGTAAACAGGGTTGCCGGGGAGCTGTTTTTT. It encodes CASSVNRVAGELFF. The chain uses TRBV19 and TRBJ2-2; TRBD1 might be the D (6 bases). The CDR3 is made up of 14 amino acids. CDR1 LNHDA and CDR2 SQIVND come from the germline V gene (reference sequence). V was cut by 5 bases and J by 6 bases, with 13 bases left in between.